This paragraph covers one TCR beta chain sequence. The target antigen is unknown. Nested PCRs of around 16 and 10 cycles, two in total, were run on TCRalpha and TCRbeta cDNA. TCRdb reprocessed the 5' RACE reads and keeps a single row for each CDR3 protein, giving no DNA. The sample spans fewer than 400,000 distinct CDR3 sequences; the ten largest clones claim less than 6.5%. These data originate in a study of monozygotic twins with inflammatory bowel disease. CDR1 and CDR2 (germline): KGHDR, SFDVKD. This CDR3 is 16 amino acids long. General study points: Healthy co-twins, by inverse Simpson, had higher TCRbeta diversity than their siblings with IBD. T cell subtypes that differed could not be told apart.

The TCR sequence derives from a human donor with ulcerative colitis or Crohn's disease, or a healthy co-twin of an affected twin (not recorded which). Input material: blood. V usage is TRBV24-1 and J usage is TRBJ2-1. The CDR3: CATSDSARMAYNEQFF.